This passage covers 32 T cell receptor beta chains from one sample sequenced in a study of human T cells and chemical hapten exposure. The sample's time point: patch test 1, 2 weeks after DPC sensitization. Treatment denoted: therapeutic diphenylcyclopropenone sensitization with weekly scalp DPC. MiXCR was run by TCRdb on the RACE reads, yielding one entry per CDR3 protein. The sample holds more than 100,000 distinct CDR3 sequences, roughly 15% seen once. Sequences were derived from whole blood, sampled in connection with sensitization to the hapten diphenylcyclopropenone (DPC). All receptors derive from a man in his late teens or twenties with alopecia areata. Some clones in this sample may be carry-over from other donors' samples.

This clonotype came up a few times. The chain links TRBV4-3 to TRBJ1-2, with 7 bases fitting TRBD1. V gave up 0 bases and J gave up 4 bases; unmatched junction bases: 5. CDR1 and CDR2 from the germline V gene are LGHNA and YSLEER. The CDR3 consists of 15 residues. The CDR3 DNA reads as TGCGCCAGCAGCCAAGAACAGGGGATGGGCTATGGCTACACCTTC. It codes for CASSQEQGMGYGYTF.

The chain combines TRBV7-2 with TRBJ1-2; D gene uncertain. The germline V gene has CDR1 SGHTA and CDR2 FQGNSA. Between the trimmed V and J ends, which lost 1 base and 7 bases, there was a span of 13 bases. The CDR3 runs 14 residues. CDR3 coding DNA: TGTGCCAGCAGCTTAGTGGTTTCCAGCGGTGGCTACACCTTC. Encoded protein: CASSLVVSSGGYTF.

The sample holds a few counts of this clonotype. The chain recombines TRBV12-5 with TRBJ1-1; D gene ambiguous. Trimming took 4 bases from V and 7 from J, leaving 13 bases between them. Germline V CDR1 and CDR2: LGHNT, FRNRAP. The CDR3 consists of 13 residues. DNA of the CDR3: TGTGCTAGTGGTTCTTGGGCAGCGGATGAAGCTTTCTTT. Translated: CASGSWAADEAFF.

This clonotype was counted between two and nine times. J is TRBJ1-4 and V is TRBV27; the D gene is possibly TRBD1 (5 bases). Between the trimmed V and J ends, which lost 4 bases and 5 bases, there was a span of 14 bases. This CDR3 has 15 amino acids. Per the germline V gene, CDR1 is MNHEY and CDR2 is SMNVEV (reference sequence). The CDR3 DNA sequence: TGTGCCAGCAGTTCGAGACAGCGGTTAAATGAAAAACTGTTTTTT. It codes for CASSSRQRLNEKLFF.

This clonotype was counted only a few times. J is TRBJ1-2 and V is TRBV6-5; TRBD1 might be the D (5 bases). This CDR3 contains 16 residues. CDR1 MNHEY and CDR2 SVGAGI come from the germline V gene. Trimming cost V 5 bases and J 0 bases, with 16 bases left between them. This chain's CDR3 is CASSPNRRQTNYGYTF. The DNA of the CDR3 is TGTGCCAGCAGTCCGAACAGGCGACAGACTAACTATGGCTACACCTTC.

This chain joins TRBV12-3 or TRBV12-4 and TRBJ1-1; maybe TRBD1 (6 bases). Deletions cut 7 bases from V and 1 base from J, with 13 bases between. The CDR3 is made up of 14 amino acids. As DNA, the CDR3 is TGTGCCAGCACCCCCCGGGGGCCGAACACTGAAGCTTTCTTT. Its translation is CASTPRGPNTEAFF.

The chain carries TRBV7-2 and TRBJ2-7; TRBD1 matches at 7 bases. Germline V gene lookup returns CDR1 SGHTA and CDR2 FQGNSA. The J segment lost 2 bases and the V segment lost 5 bases, leaving 9 bases of the junction unmatched. The CDR3 length is 15 residues. For the CDR3, the DNA is TGTGCCAGCAGCACAAGACAGGGACAAACCTACGAGCAGTACTTC. Translation gives CASSTRQGQTYEQYF.

This clonotype was detected only a few times. The chain links TRBV5-1 to TRBJ1-6; D unclear. Trimming took 6 bases from V and 5 from J, leaving 9 bases between them. The CDR3 extends over 13 amino acids. CDR1 and CDR2 from the germline V gene are SGHRS and YFSETQ. CDR3 in amino acids: CASNPGDNSPLHF. As DNA, the CDR3 is TGCGCCAGCAACCCTGGGGATAATTCACCCCTCCACTTT.

This clonotype has ten or more counts. The V gene is TRBV7-6, the J gene TRBJ2-7, with no clear D. CDR3 size: 15 residues. V dropped 5 bases and J dropped 4 bases, with 18 bases sitting between them. The germline CDR1 and CDR2 sequences are SGHVS and FNYEAQ. CDR3 region: CASSRSLGPTYEQYV. The CDR3 DNA sequence: TGTGCCAGCAGCCGGTCGCTTGGGCCTACTTACGAGCAGTACGTC.

In this sample, this clonotype turned up many times. V and J are TRBV29-1 and TRBJ2-3, with a possible D match to TRBD1 (5 bases). Trimming took 2 bases from V and 6 from J, leaving 9 bases between them. The CDR3 sequence is 12 residues long. In germline, CDR1 is SQVTM, CDR2 ANQGSEA. Here the CDR3 DNA reads TGCAGCGTTGAACAGGGTGATGATACGCAGTATTTT. Protein product: CSVEQGDDTQYF.

V and J are TRBV27 and TRBJ2-7, with TRBD1 matching over 8 bases. The CDR3 runs to 15 residues. J gave up 0 bases and V 4 bases, and 5 bases lay outside the gene matches. Germline lookup yields CDR1 MNHEY and CDR2 SMNVEV (reference sequence). The CDR3 coding sequence is TGTGCCAGCAGTTCCTCAGGACAGGGCTCCTACGAGCAGTACGTC. This gives the protein CASSSSGQGSYEQYV.

This clonotype showed up just a few times. The chain has TRBV11-2 and TRBJ1-1; 7 bases agree with TRBD1. The ends lost 5 bases at V and 2 bases at J; junction bases unmatched: 11. Germline V gene sequence: CDR1 SGHAT, CDR2 FQNNGV. The CDR3 runs 16 residues. CDR3 sequence: CASSPYSGTDNTEAFF. CDR3 coding DNA: TGTGCCAGCAGCCCATACTCCGGGACAGACAACACTGAAGCTTTCTTT. Complete variable domain (other parts from reference TRBV11-2 and TRBJ1-1): EAGVAQSPRYKIIEKRQSVAFWCNPISGHATLYWYQQILGQGPKLLIQFQNNGVVDDSQLPKDRFSAERLKGVDSTLKIQPAKLEDSAVYLCASSPYSGTDNTEAFFGQGTRLTVV.

In regard to this clonotype: A much larger clone is a single base away; this may be a read error. This chain uses TRBV6-2 or TRBV6-3 with TRBJ2-6; D uncertain. This CDR3 spans 13 amino acids. The germline CDR1 and CDR2 sequences are MNHEY and SVGEGT. Trimming left V 0 bases short and J 3 bases short, with 0 bases between. This CDR3 is CASSYSGANVLTF. CDR3 nucleotides: TGTGCCAGCAGTTACTCTGGGGCCAACGTCCTGACTTTC.

A few counts support this clonotype. V is TRBV18 and J is TRBJ1-1; D gene unclear. The V and J ends lost 6 bases and 3 bases respectively, with 11 bases between them. Per the germline V gene, CDR1 is KGHSH and CDR2 is LQKENI. This CDR3 comprises 13 residues. The CDR3 DNA reads as TGTGCCAGCTCCACATCCCGGGACACTGAAGCTTTCTTT. It codes for CASSTSRDTEAFF.

This clonotype appeared many times. The chain uses TRBV2 and TRBJ2-7; D ambiguous. Looked up from germline, CDR1 is SNHLY and CDR2 is FYNNEI. V dropped 6 bases and J dropped 2 bases, with 14 bases sitting between them. The CDR3 is made up of 14 amino acids. CDR3: CASRRTANTYEQYF. The DNA of the CDR3 is TGTGCCAGCAGGAGGACCGCCAATACCTACGAGCAGTACTTC.

This clonotype was seen more than once but under ten times. The rearrangement joins TRBV7-2 to TRBJ1-2; D remains ambiguous. V was cut by 3 bases and J by 4 bases, with 15 bases left in between. The CDR3 has 15 amino acids. The germline V gene has CDR1 SGHTA and CDR2 FQGNSA. CDR3 loop: CASSFILGQSYGYTF. The CDR3 DNA reads as TGTGCCAGCAGCTTTATTTTGGGCCAGAGCTATGGCTACACCTTC.

This clonotype was detected only a few times. The genes are TRBV4-3 and TRBJ2-1; 11 bases are shared with TRBD2. The germline CDR1 and CDR2 sequences are LGHNA and YSLEER. The CDR3 totals 16 residues. J gave up 2 bases and V 4 bases, and 4 bases lay outside the gene matches. CDR3 residues: CASSRSGGATYNEQFF. The CDR3 DNA follows: TGCGCCAGCAGCCGTAGCGGGGGGGCCACCTACAATGAGCAGTTCTTC.

The chain carries TRBV6-5 and TRBJ2-5, with 11 bases that match TRBD2. CDR3 length equals 15 residues. The germline CDR1 and CDR2 sequences are MNHEY and SVGAGI. V dropped 6 bases and J dropped 4; count of bases not matched to a gene: 7. The chain's CDR3 is CASSVALAGGETQYF. The CDR3 DNA is TGTGCCAGCAGCGTCGCCCTAGCGGGGGGAGAGACCCAGTACTTC.

This clonotype was observed a handful of times. V usage is TRBV9 and J usage is TRBJ2-2; TRBD1 matches at 8 bases. V lost 4 bases to trimming and J lost 8 bases; unmatched junction nucleotides: 4. The CDR3 runs 13 residues. The germline V gene encodes CDR1 SGDLS and CDR2 YYNGEE. CDR3 coding DNA: TGTGCCAGCAGCCCGCGGGACAGGGGGGAGCTGTTTTTT. Translated, it gives CASSPRDRGELFF.

This clonotype was seen a handful of times. V is TRBV12-3 or TRBV12-4 and J is TRBJ2-4; either TRBD1 or TRBD2 may supply D (5 bases each). V lost 0 bases to trimming and J lost 8 bases, with 11 bases between them. The CDR3 has 14 amino acids. CDR3 in amino acids: CASSLAGQGDIQYF. The CDR3 nucleotides are TGTGCCAGCAGTTTAGCGGGGCAGGGAGACATTCAGTACTTC.

This clonotype was found a few times. The J gene is TRBJ2-2, the V gene TRBV4-3, with D tentatively TRBD1 (7 bases). V lost 0 bases, J lost 8 bases, and 16 bases lay in between. The CDR3 has 16 residues. The germline CDR1 and CDR2 sequences are LGHNA and YSLEER. This chain's CDR3 is CASSQDPGGPSGELFF. In DNA form, the CDR3 reads TGCGCCAGCAGCCAAGATCCAGGGGGGCCCTCTGGGGAGCTGTTTTTT.

The chain couples TRBV18 to TRBJ2-7; D unclear. There are 13 residues in the CDR3. Germline loops: CDR1 KGHSH, CDR2 LQKENI. The V and J ends lost 2 bases and 4 bases respectively, with 9 bases between them. In nucleotides, the CDR3 is TGTGCCAGCTCACCAGAGACCCTTTACGAGCAGTACGTC. It translates to CASSPETLYEQYV.

This clonotype turned up a few times. The rearrangement links TRBV10-3 to TRBJ2-5; 7 nucleotides line up with TRBD2. Trimming at V came to 5 bases and at J to 3 bases, leaving 9 bases not matched to a gene. Germline lookup yields CDR1 ENHRY and CDR2 SYGVKD. The CDR3 covers 15 residues. In DNA form, the CDR3 reads TGTGCCATCAGTCCCAGCAGGGAGGGAGAAGAGACCCAGTACTTC. Amino acids: CAISPSREGEETQYF.

The rearrangement uses TRBV28 and TRBJ2-2; weak D call: TRBD2 (5 bases). The CDR3 spans 16 residues. V gave up 4 bases and J gave up 5 bases, with 17 bases separating them. Per germline, CDR1 MDHEN and CDR2 SYDVKM. The CDR3 sequence is CASSSGSWRYTGELFF. CDR3 nucleotide sequence: TGTGCCAGCAGTTCGGGCAGTTGGAGGTATACCGGGGAGCTGTTTTTT.

This clonotype turned up a few times. J is TRBJ1-1 and V is TRBV27, with 8 positions matching TRBD1. V was clipped by 6 bases and J by 3 bases; unmatched bases: 6. Looked up from germline, CDR1 is MNHEY and CDR2 is SMNVEV (reference sequence). This CDR3 region has 14 residues. CDR3 residues: CASRFSGGYTEAFF. In DNA form, the CDR3 reads TGTGCCAGCAGGTTCTCAGGGGGCTACACTGAAGCTTTCTTT.

V is TRBV5-4 and J is TRBJ2-7, with D possibly matching TRBD1 (5 bases). This CDR3 has 13 residues. V lost 0 bases to trimming and J lost 5 bases, with 9 bases between them. CDR1 is SGHNT and CDR2 is YYREEE in the germline V gene (reference sequence). As DNA, the CDR3 is TGTGCCAGCAGCTTGGTAAGCAGGGACGAGCAGTACTTC. It codes for CASSLVSRDEQYF.

This clonotype turned up a few times. The chain's CDR3 is CASSFPWSRETQYF. As DNA, the CDR3 is TGTGCCAGCAGCTTTCCATGGAGTCGGGAGACCCAGTACTTC. The rearrangement joins TRBV7-2 to TRBJ2-5; no firm D call. The CDR3 is made up of 14 amino acids. Per the germline V gene, CDR1 is SGHTA and CDR2 is FQGNSA. V lost 3 bases and J 5 bases, leaving 13 bases between the germline ends. The full variable domain, in which reference TRBV7-2 and TRBJ2-5 provide the parts outside the CDR3, is GAGVSQSPSNKVTEKGKDVELRCDPISGHTALYWYRQSLGQGLEFLIYFQGNSAPDKSGLPSDRFSAERTGGSVSTLTIQRTQQEDSAVYLCASSFPWSRETQYFGPGTRLLVL.

The rearrangement links TRBV7-9 to TRBJ1-5; no definite D call. The CDR3 totals 15 residues. V lost 1 base and J 1 base, leaving 8 bases between the germline ends. Germline loops: CDR1 SEHNR, CDR2 FQNEAQ (reference sequence). CDR3 DNA sequence: TGTGCCAGCAGCTTAGACACGGGGAGCAATCAGCCCCAGCATTTT. Amino acid sequence: CASSLDTGSNQPQHF.

This clonotype was recorded many times. V usage is TRBV5-3 and J usage is TRBJ2-7; D is perhaps TRBD1 (5 bases). TRBV5-3 qualifies as an ORF whose function is uncertain. V lost 1 base to trimming and J lost 0 bases, with 17 bases between them. The CDR3 runs to 17 residues. CDR3 nucleotide sequence: TGTGCCAGAAGCTTGAGGAGAGGACAAGAAGTCTCCTACGAGCAGTACGTC. Its translation is CARSLRRGQEVSYEQYV.

This clonotype was observed many times. The rearrangement links TRBV7-6 to TRBJ2-7, with 8 nucleotides matching TRBD2. This CDR3 is built from 15 residues. Germline trimming cut 4 bases from V and 2 bases from J; bases unmatched to any gene: 7. The germline V gene has CDR1 SGHVS and CDR2 FNYEAQ. The chain's CDR3 is CASSSSGGATYEQYF. The CDR3 bases are TGTGCCAGCAGCTCCAGCGGGGGCGCCACCTACGAGCAGTACTTC.

The sample holds many counts of this clonotype. J is TRBJ2-3 and V is TRBV3-1; D is unresolved. Germline CDR1 is LGHDT and CDR2 is YNNKEL (reference sequence). V was cut by 0 bases and J by 7 bases, with 5 bases left in between. The CDR3 contains 12 residues. As DNA, the CDR3 is TGTGCCAGCAGCCAAGAACAGAATACGCAGTATTTT. Protein: CASSQEQNTQYF.

The chain is built from TRBV28 and TRBJ2-5; D could derive from TRBD1 or TRBD2 (5 bases each). The germline V gene has CDR1 MDHEN and CDR2 SYDVKM. The CDR3 is made up of 14 amino acids. V lost 7 bases to trimming and J lost 5 bases, with 17 bases between them. For the CDR3, the DNA is TGTGCCAGCATTCGGAACAGGCCGGGGGAGACCCAGTACTTC. Its translation is CASIRNRPGETQYF.